The 5 T cell receptor beta chains presented below share a single source sample, sequenced in a study of CD8+ T cells in alopecia areata. After isolation, RNA underwent reverse transcription to generate cDNA as the sequencing template. Clones were read by immunoSEQ multiplex PCR, and TCRdb kept only the in-frame ones, dropping some. The repertoire holds a few hundred thousand clones, with just over 65% as singletons. The treatment here: oral pan-JAK inhibitor, 5-10 mg twice daily. Sample: CD4+ T cells sorted from blood, taken around week 44, from a patient treated with tofacitinib. The receptors originated from a human donor with alopecia areata.

The rearrangement uses TRBV30 and TRBJ1-1; the D gene is possibly TRBD1 (6 bases). Germline loops: CDR1 GTSNPN, CDR2 SVGIG (reference sequence). Between the trimmed V and J ends, which lost 0 bases and 6 bases, there was a span of 14 bases. CDR3 size: 14 residues. This CDR3 is CAWSVNRDSAEAFF. The DNA for the CDR3 is TGTGCCTGGAGTGTCAACAGGGACTCCGCTGAAGCTTTCTTT.

J is TRBJ1-2 and V is TRBV25-1; no definite D call. This CDR3 has 13 residues. V lost 2 bases to trimming and J lost 8 bases, with 12 bases between them. From germline, CDR1 is MGHDK and CDR2 SYGVNS. The CDR3, as DNA: TGTGCCAGCAGTGAAGACCCCGGGCTCGGCTACACCTTC. The encoded protein is CASSEDPGLGYTF.

This chain links TRBV4-3 with TRBJ1-1; 7 nucleotides match TRBD1. J lost 8 bases, V lost 0 bases, and 3 bases had no gene match. In germline, CDR1 is LGHNA, CDR2 YSLEER. This CDR3 has 13 amino acids. In nucleotides, the CDR3 is TGCGCCAGCAGCCAAGAGAGGGGGCGGGAAGCTTTCTTT. This codes for CASSQERGREAFF.

This clone was detected only a few times. The rearrangement uses TRBV15 and TRBJ2-7; D call uncertain. In germline, CDR1 is LNHNV, CDR2 YYDKDF (reference sequence). The V end lost 5 bases, the J end lost 2 bases, and 4 bases lay between the germline ends. The CDR3 runs to 11 residues. The CDR3 region has the DNA TGTGCCACCAGCCCCCCCTACGAGCAGTACTTC. Translating gives CATSPPYEQYF. Supplemented by reference TRBV15 and TRBJ2-7, the full variable domain reads DAMVIQNPRYQVTQFGKPVTLSCSQTLNHNVMYWYQQKSSQAPKLLFHYYDKDFNNEADTPDNFQSRRPNTSFCFLDIRSPGLGDTAMYLCATSPPYEQYFGPGTRLTVT.

V gene TRBV4-1 combines with J gene TRBJ2-4; D call uncertain. Germline V gives CDR1 MGHRA, CDR2 YSYEKL. The CDR3 length is 17 residues. Trimming took 0 bases from V and 5 from J, leaving 17 bases between them. CDR3 DNA sequence: TGCGCCAGCAGCCAAGATTTGCAACCAAACGGAGAAAACATTCAGTACTTC. Translation gives CASSQDLQPNGENIQYF.